This T cell receptor beta chain was sequenced for a study of blood T cell repertoires in COVID-19. Study details: Material from acute and convalescent COVID-19 was sourced from the United States, Italy and Spain.

This clone has only a few counts. With V trimmed by 4 bases and J by 0 bases, 3 bases remained unmatched. The CDR3 is made up of 14 amino acids. Germline-derived CDR1 and CDR2 are MGHRA and YSYEKL. Method: immunoSEQ multiplex PCR; TCRdb's copy keeps in-frame clones and lacks some. The sample holds roughly 300,000 clones, 75% to 90% seen once. The chain is built from TRBV4-1 and TRBJ2-7, with 7 bases aligning to TRBD1. Sequenced input: peripheral blood. The origin of this receptor is a woman aged 40 to 55 who had recovered from COVID-19. The CDR3 nucleotides read TGCGCCAGCAGCCTAGGACAGGCCTCCTACGAGCAGTACTTC. It is translated as CASSLGQASYEQYF.